This T cell receptor beta chain came from a study of blood T cell repertoires in COVID-19. Study at large: T cells, B-cell-depleted T cells, or PBMCs supplied cDNA or gDNA.

CDR1 and CDR2 from the germline V gene are LGHDT and YNNKEL (reference sequence). This CDR3 comprises 15 residues. V lost 3 bases and J lost 2, with 12 bases in between. Authors' data handling: Reference gene primer amplification in the assay estimated nucleated cell counts. The protocol was immunoSEQ multiplex PCR, while the TCRdb copy is restricted to in-frame clones and leaves out a portion. For V, J and clone size, that table is used; D and trimming come from the DNA. The table lists some 350,000 clones, approximately 87% of them singletons. The sample consisted of peripheral blood. This receptor was taken from a woman aged 45-59 years with COVID-19, enrolled during active disease. This chain uses TRBV3-1 (or the pseudogene TRBV3-2) with TRBJ2-3, with D tentatively TRBD2 (6 bases). CDR3 sequence: CASSQAGTHTDTQYF. CDR3 in DNA: TGTGCCAGCAGCCAGGCCGGGACTCACACAGATACGCAGTATTTT.